This T cell receptor (beta chain) was captured in a study of T cell responses to AZD1222 COVID-19 vaccine. TCRdb's copy holds only in-frame clones and misses some; the assay was immunoSEQ multiplex PCR. The sample holds 150,000 to 200,000 clones, about nine tenths seen once. The length of the CDR3 is 13 residues. J lost 3 bases, V lost 4 bases, and 2 bases had no gene match. Germline assignment: CDR1 MGHDK and CDR2 SYGVNS. This chain uses TRBV25-1 with TRBJ2-7, with 8 bases lining up with TRBD1. The sample in question was peripheral blood, obtained on day 0 of MenACWY control vaccination. The TCR sequence derives from an adult in good health. The CDR3 nucleotides are TGTGCCAGCAGTGCCGGGACAGGCTACGAGCAGTACTTC. Its translation: CASSAGTGYEQYF.